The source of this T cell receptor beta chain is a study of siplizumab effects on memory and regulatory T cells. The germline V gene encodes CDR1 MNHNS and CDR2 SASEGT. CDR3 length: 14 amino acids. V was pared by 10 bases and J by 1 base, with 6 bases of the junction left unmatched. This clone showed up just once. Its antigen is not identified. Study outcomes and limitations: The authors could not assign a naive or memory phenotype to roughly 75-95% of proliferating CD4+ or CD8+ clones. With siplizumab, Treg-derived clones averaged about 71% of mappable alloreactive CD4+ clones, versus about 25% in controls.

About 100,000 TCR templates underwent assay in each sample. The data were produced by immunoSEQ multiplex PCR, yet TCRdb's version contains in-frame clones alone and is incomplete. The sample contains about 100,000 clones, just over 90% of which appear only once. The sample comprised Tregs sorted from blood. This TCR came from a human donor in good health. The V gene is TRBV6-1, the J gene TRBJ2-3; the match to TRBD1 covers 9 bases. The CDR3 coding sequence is TGTGCCACTCTCCGGGACAGGGGCACAGATACGCAGTATTTT. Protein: CATLRDRGTDTQYF.